What follows describes a single T cell receptor (beta chain). The antigen remains undetermined. This specimen belongs to a study of regulatory T cells in long-lasting Graves disease. Study-wide results and limits: New patients shared roughly 960 public clonotypes, and persistent patients shared more, with about 2,700. Persistent disease showed a preference for TRBV28, TRBJ1-2 and TRBJ2-5.

Libraries of TCR beta came from iRepertoire HTBI primers plus Arm-PCR of CDR3 regions. In the authors' methods: Under 75 TRBV and about 15 TRBJ segments were identified across samples. One entry per CDR3 protein results from TCRdb running MiXCR on the multiplex PCR reads. In this record, the V and J calls reflect TCRdb's handling and not the investigators' own analysis. Of 320,000 or so distinct CDR3 sequences in the sample, roughly 18% were seen once. Indicated time point: newly diagnosed GD, antithyroid drugs for less than 3 months. The TCR library was prepared using RNA isolated from PBMCs. V was cut by 5 bases and J by 2 bases, with 14 bases left in between. Germline V gene sequence: CDR1 MNHEY, CDR2 SMNVEV (reference sequence). The length of the CDR3 is 15 residues.

The specimen was peripheral blood mononuclear cells (PBMCs), collected at new diagnosis, from a patient treated with antithyroid drugs. The sequence was collected from a female donor with Graves disease. The chain couples TRBV27 to TRBJ2-3; D possibly corresponds to TRBD2 (6 bases). The CDR3 region has the DNA TGTGCCAGCAGTCCCTTTGCGGGAATCACAGATACGCAGTATTTT. This sequence encodes CASSPFAGITDTQYF.